One TCR beta chain is described in this entry. Germline trimming cut 8 bases from V and 4 bases from J; bases unmatched to any gene: 10. Germline CDR1 KGHSH, CDR2 LQKENI. The CDR3 covers 15 residues. The sample belongs to a study of blood T cell repertoires in COVID-19. In the original processing: Reference gene primer amplification in the assay estimated nucleated cell counts. TCRdb's table, derived via immunoSEQ multiplex PCR, lists solely in-frame clones and lacks some. V and J calls and clone size follow that table, whereas D and trimming were derived from the DNA. The sample carries 300,000 to 450,000 clones, about 80% recorded once.

The chain joins TRBV18 to TRBJ2-7, with TRBD1 identical over 11 bases. Specimen: peripheral blood. This sequence originates from a human donor with acute or convalescent COVID-19. The donor label of this sample is uncertain. The CDR3 protein is CASATGTGGSYEQYF. The CDR3 DNA reads TGTGCCAGCGCGACCGGGACAGGGGGGAGTTACGAGCAGTACTTC.